These 18 T cell receptor beta chains share one sample of origin, sequenced in a study of shared clonotypes between healthy human individuals (dated by TCRdb to about 2020). Library preparation was by the immunoSEQ multiplex PCR assay. The clones in this table, taken by TCRdb from immuneACCESS, are in-frame only. Not every clone is retained; where verified, under half of the shortfall comes from an unresolved V gene, and the cause of the rest is unknown. Recorded for this sample are about 2.5 million clones; under 95% of them occurred a single time. 0.37% of the sample is in the top ten clones. What was sequenced was naive CD4+ T cells from PBMCs. The sample's cell subset or site label, in plain terms: CD45RA+ positively selected. These receptors originate from a man between 18 and 29 years old in good health. Some clones in this sample may be carry-over from other donors' samples.

The chain recombines TRBV7-3 with TRBJ1-2; TRBD1 matches 7 bases. The V segment lost 5 bases and the J segment 8 bases; nucleotides outside the gene matches: 11. Germline CDR1 reads SGHTA; CDR2 reads FQGTGA. The CDR3 length is 14 residues. In DNA form, the CDR3 reads TGTGCCAGCAGCCACGACAGGGCTTCGGGCGGCTACACCTTC. Translating it yields CASSHDRASGGYTF.

The rearrangement uses TRBV29-1 and TRBJ2-3; D gene unclear. Germline CDR1 is SQVTM and CDR2 is ANQGSEA. Trimming took off 2 bases at V and 4 bases at J, with 10 bases between the two ends. The CDR3 has 13 residues. CDR3 bases: TGCAGCGTTGAATCGAAGGGTGCAGATACGCAGTATTTT. This gives the protein CSVESKGADTQYF.

This sequence joins TRBV7-2 and TRBJ2-2; 8 bases are shared with TRBD1. Germline trimming cut 7 bases from V and 3 bases from J; bases unmatched to any gene: 10. The germline gives CDR1 SGHTA, CDR2 FQGNSA. The CDR3 has 16 residues. The DNA of the CDR3 is TGTGCCAGCACATTACCCCCGGGACAGGACACCGGGGAGCTGTTTTTT. Protein: CASTLPPGQDTGELFF.

The gene calls are TRBV7-9 and TRBJ2-3; D ambiguous. CDR1 and CDR2 from the germline V gene are SEHNR and FQNEAQ (reference sequence). Trimming cost V 6 bases and J 4 bases, with 14 bases left between them. The CDR3 sequence is 14 residues long. CDR3 nucleotide sequence: TGTGCCAGCAGTCCCCGCCTGTTAGCAGATACGCAGTATTTT. This encodes CASSPRLLADTQYF.

This rearrangement joins TRBV19 to TRBJ2-1, with D perhaps matching TRBD2 (6 bases). The CDR3 length is 12 residues. Trimming left V 8 bases short and J 8 bases short, with 13 bases between. Per the germline V gene, CDR1 is LNHDA and CDR2 is SQIVND (reference sequence). The DNA of the CDR3 is TGTGCCAGTGCTAGCGCGAGCCATGAGCAGTTCTTC. Translated: CASASASHEQFF.

Regarding this clone: Other DNA sequences from this sample encode an identical CDR3 as well. This CDR3 reads CASSPRTDTQYF. The CDR3 nucleotides read TGTGCCAGCTCACCGAGAACAGATACGCAGTATTTT. V is TRBV18 and J is TRBJ2-3; D not certain. V was trimmed by 3 bases and J by 3 bases, leaving 4 bases between them. Germline V gene sequence: CDR1 KGHSH, CDR2 LQKENI. This CDR3 is built from 12 residues.

The rearrangement joins TRBV27 to TRBJ1-1; 7 bases align to TRBD1. This CDR3 spans 17 amino acids. Germline V gives CDR1 MNHEY, CDR2 SMNVEV (reference sequence). Trimming removed 5 bases from V and 0 bases from J; junction bases left unmatched: 12. In DNA, the CDR3 is TGTGCCAGCAGTGAAATAGGGGGCGCGGGCCTGAACACTGAAGCTTTCTTT. This gives the protein CASSEIGGAGLNTEAFF.

The rearrangement uses TRBV5-1 and TRBJ2-7; TRBD2 agrees at 9 bases. The junction had 8 bases not matched to a gene; V was cut back by 1 base and J by 3 bases. There are 16 residues in the CDR3. Germline V gene lookup returns CDR1 SGHRS and CDR2 YFSETQ. This CDR3 is CASSLTTSGYLYEQYF. The CDR3 coding sequence is TGCGCCAGCAGCTTGACCACTAGCGGGTATCTCTACGAGCAGTACTTC.

The chain combines TRBV7-9 with TRBJ1-5; TRBD1 aligns across 8 bases. This CDR3 has 17 residues. The V segment lost 3 bases and the J segment 2 bases; nucleotides outside the gene matches: 9. Germline V gene lookup returns CDR1 SEHNR and CDR2 FQNEAQ (reference sequence). This CDR3 is CASSFGQGSIGNQPQHF. Written as DNA, the CDR3 is TGTGCCAGCAGCTTCGGACAGGGAAGTATAGGCAATCAGCCCCAGCATTTT.

This chain connects TRBV4-2 to TRBJ2-1; D gene uncertain. There are 17 residues in the CDR3. The germline V and J ends were trimmed by 0 bases and 4 bases, with 16 bases remaining between them. Germline V gene data show CDR1 as LGHNA and CDR2 as YNFKEQ. This chain's CDR3 is CASSQERFLTRYNEQFF. The DNA of the CDR3 is TGTGCCAGCAGCCAAGAGAGGTTCCTGACAAGATACAATGAGCAGTTCTTC.

The V gene is TRBV6-1, the J gene TRBJ2-2, with 7 bases aligning to TRBD1. CDR3 length equals 17 residues. V trimming: 2 bases; J trimming: 4 bases; junction bases outside the gene matches: 10. Per germline, CDR1 MNHNS and CDR2 SASEGT. CDR3 amino acids: CASSERGRQGPTGELFF. The CDR3 coding sequence is TGTGCCAGCAGTGAAAGGGGCCGACAGGGTCCCACCGGGGAGCTGTTTTTT.

This clone was counted once. This chain joins TRBV10-3 and TRBJ2-7; D gene ambiguous. V was shortened by 6 bases and J by 0 bases, with 12 bases between the two germline ends. Germline-derived CDR1 and CDR2 are ENHRY and SYGVKD. There are 14 residues in the CDR3. Here the CDR3 reads CAIRTGPSSYEQYF. Here the CDR3 DNA reads TGTGCCATCAGAACCGGACCATCCTCCTACGAGCAGTACTTC.

The genes are TRBV6-5 and TRBJ2-7, with TRBD2 matching 9 bases. The V gene's germline CDR1 is MNHEY and CDR2 SVGAGI. V gave up 4 bases and J gave up 6 bases; unmatched junction bases: 13. This CDR3 is 16 amino acids long. CDR3 residues: CASSSSGLAQIGEQYF. CDR3 DNA: TGTGCCAGCAGTTCTTCCGGACTAGCGCAGATCGGCGAGCAGTACTTC.

The CDR3 here is CASTPNPATLTYEQYF. CDR3 DNA sequence: TGTGCCAGCACCCCCAACCCGGCTACCCTCACCTACGAGCAGTACTTC. This chain uses TRBV28 with TRBJ2-7; unclear D gene. The CDR3 covers 16 residues. The germline CDR1 and CDR2 sequences are MDHEN and SYDVKM. V was shortened by 7 bases and J by 2 bases, with 21 bases between the two germline ends. The entire variable domain, with the rest obtained from reference TRBV28 and TRBJ2-7, is as follows: DVKVTQSSRYLVKRTGEKVFLECVQDMDHENMFWYRQDPGLGLRLIYFSYDVKMKEKGDIPEGYSVSREKKERFSLILESASTNQTSMYLCASTPNPATLTYEQYFGPGTRLTVT.

The chain is built from TRBV9 and TRBJ2-7, with 9 bases lining up with TRBD1. V shed 8 bases, J shed 4 bases, and the junction held 16 bases outside the gene matches. The V gene's germline CDR1 is SGDLS and CDR2 YYNGEE. CDR3 length equals 16 residues. The CDR3 region is CARESGTGLGPYEQYF. Written as DNA, the CDR3 is TGTGCCAGAGAGTCCGGGACAGGGTTGGGCCCTTACGAGCAGTACTTC.

The CDR3 is CASSLSLGADTQYF. The CDR3 nucleotides read TGTGCCAGCAGTTTATCCCTAGGCGCAGATACGCAGTATTTT. The chain combines TRBV27 with TRBJ2-3; no definite D call. This CDR3 region has 14 residues. The germline V gene encodes CDR1 MNHEY and CDR2 SMNVEV (reference sequence). Trimming removed 0 bases from V and 4 bases from J, with 8 bases in between.

The chain employs TRBV7-2 and TRBJ1-1; the D is unclear. In germline, CDR1 is SGHTA, CDR2 FQGNSA. This CDR3 comprises 16 residues. V was clipped by 5 bases and J by 0 bases, with 16 bases between them. CDR3 DNA: TGTGCCAGCAGCCCCGAACCACATAGAATGAACACTGAAGCTTTCTTT. Protein: CASSPEPHRMNTEAFF.

V gene TRBV18 combines with J gene TRBJ1-2; D is unclear. Trimming removed 2 bases at V and 8 bases at J, with 12 bases between. Per germline, CDR1 KGHSH and CDR2 LQKENI. CDR3 length: 13 amino acids. CDR3 DNA: TGTGCCAGCTCACCAGCGGGGAGGGAGGGCTACACCTTC. Translated, it gives CASSPAGREGYTF. Drawing the rest from reference TRBV18 and TRBJ1-2, the complete variable domain is NAGVMQNPRHLVRRRGQEARLRCSPMKGHSHVYWYRQLPEEGLKFMVYLQKENIIDESGMPKERFSAEFPKEGPSILRIQQVVRGDSAAYFCASSPAGREGYTFGSGTRLTVV.